The text below deals with one TCR beta chain. TCRdb keeps only in-frame clones here, not all; method: immunoSEQ multiplex PCR. The sample yields roughly 32,000 clones, roughly 70% seen once. Germline CDR1 is SGHVS and CDR2 is FQNEAQ. The V and J ends lost 1 base and 4 bases respectively, with 11 bases between them. The length of the CDR3 is 15 residues. This sample is part of a study of STAT5B mutations in CD4+ large granular lymphocyte leukemia. The sample was CD4+ T cells from blood buffy coats. V usage is TRBV7-8 and J usage is TRBJ2-1, with D tentatively TRBD2 (6 bases). The clonotype was recovered from a human donor in good health. CDR3 sequence: CASSLGSGGYNEQFF. The CDR3 DNA follows: TGTGCCAGCAGCTTAGGGAGTGGAGGGTACAATGAGCAGTTCTTC. Combining the CDR3 with reference TRBV7-8 and TRBJ2-1 gives the whole variable domain GAGVSQSPRYKVAKRGQDVALRCDPISGHVSLFWYQQALGQGPEFLTYFQNEAQLDKSGLPSDRFFAERPEGSVSTLKIQRTQQEDSAVYLCASSLGSGGYNEQFFGPGTRLTVL.